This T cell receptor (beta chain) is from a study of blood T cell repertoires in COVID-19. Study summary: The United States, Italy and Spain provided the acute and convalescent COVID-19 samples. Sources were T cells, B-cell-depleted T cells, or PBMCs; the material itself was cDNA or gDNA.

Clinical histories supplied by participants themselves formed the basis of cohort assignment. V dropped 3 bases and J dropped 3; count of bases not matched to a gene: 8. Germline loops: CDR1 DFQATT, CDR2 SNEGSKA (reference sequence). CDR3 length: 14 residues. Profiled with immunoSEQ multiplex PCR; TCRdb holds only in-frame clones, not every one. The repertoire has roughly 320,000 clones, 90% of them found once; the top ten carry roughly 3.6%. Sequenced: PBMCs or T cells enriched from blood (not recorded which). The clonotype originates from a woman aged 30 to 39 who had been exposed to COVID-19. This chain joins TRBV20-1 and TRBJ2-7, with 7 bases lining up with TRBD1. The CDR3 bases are TGCAGTGCTAGTCCCCGGACAGGAGGCTACGAGCAGTACTTC. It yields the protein CSASPRTGGYEQYF.